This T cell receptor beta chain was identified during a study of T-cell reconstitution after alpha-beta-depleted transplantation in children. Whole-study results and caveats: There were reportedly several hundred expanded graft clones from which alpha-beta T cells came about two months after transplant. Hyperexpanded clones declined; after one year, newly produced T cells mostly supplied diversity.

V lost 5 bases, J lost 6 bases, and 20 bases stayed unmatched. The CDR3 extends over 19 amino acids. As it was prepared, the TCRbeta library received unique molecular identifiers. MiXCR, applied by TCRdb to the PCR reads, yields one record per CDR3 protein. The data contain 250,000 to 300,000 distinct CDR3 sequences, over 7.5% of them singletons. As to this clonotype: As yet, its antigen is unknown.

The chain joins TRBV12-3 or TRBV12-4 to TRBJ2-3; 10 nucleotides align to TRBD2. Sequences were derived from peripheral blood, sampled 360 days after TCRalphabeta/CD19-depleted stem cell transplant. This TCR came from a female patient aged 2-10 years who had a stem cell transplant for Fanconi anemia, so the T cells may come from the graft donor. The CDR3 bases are TGTGCCAGCAGTACTCCCGGGACATGGACTAGCGGAGTGGGGGATACGCAGTATTTT. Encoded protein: CASSTPGTWTSGVGDTQYF.